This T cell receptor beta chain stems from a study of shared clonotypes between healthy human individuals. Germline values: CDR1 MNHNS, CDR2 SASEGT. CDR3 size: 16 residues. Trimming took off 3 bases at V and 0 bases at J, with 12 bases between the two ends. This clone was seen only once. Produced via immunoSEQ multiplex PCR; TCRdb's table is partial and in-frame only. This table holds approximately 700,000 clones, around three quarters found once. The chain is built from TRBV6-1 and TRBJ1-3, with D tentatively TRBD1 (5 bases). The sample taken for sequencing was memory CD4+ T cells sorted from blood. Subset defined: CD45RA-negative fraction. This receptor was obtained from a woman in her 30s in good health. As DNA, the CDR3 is TGTGCCAGCAGTGATCAGGGCCACAGCTCTGGAAACACCATATATTTT. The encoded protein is CASSDQGHSSGNTIYF.